The clone carrying this T cell receptor (beta chain) was picked up a small number of times. Its antigen is undetermined. Isolation of CD4+ naive, central memory, regulatory and stem cell-like memory cells was achieved by sorting via CD45RO/CCR7/CD25/CD127/CD95/CD27. This specimen comes from a study of beta chain features in type 1 diabetes. About the study: Comparable age, gender and cell yields were observed in patients relative to healthy donors. The study, taken as a whole, reports: PCR might preferentially amplify shorter templates, equally in patients and controls.

Germline V gives CDR1 SGHAT, CDR2 FQNNGV. The V and J ends lost 1 base and 4 bases respectively, with 6 bases between them. This CDR3 is 13 amino acids long. All of the isolated RNA was reverse transcribed, so expressed TCRB transcripts were sequenced. Clones were sequenced by immunoSEQ multiplex PCR, and TCRdb holds only the in-frame ones, with some missing. Of some 400,000 clones listed, about 14% are singletons. Sequenced material: naive CD4+ T cells from blood. The rearrangement joins TRBV11-2 to TRBJ2-3; D gene ambiguous. The receptor was derived from a woman between 18 and 29 years old in good health. CDR3 region: CASSLVYADTQYF. DNA of the CDR3: TGTGCCAGCAGCTTAGTCTACGCAGATACGCAGTATTTT.